This TCR beta chain originates from a study of PD-1 blockade in mismatch repair-deficient tumors. Study summary: All were previously treated, progressing patients with 11 to 13 mismatch repair-deficient cancer types. Study outcomes and limitations: After pembrolizumab, tumor-resident clones rose rapidly, then generally contracted before radiologic responses.

Every patient had mismatch repair deficiency by PCR or immunohistochemistry. The table came from immunoSEQ multiplex PCR; TCRdb's copy has only in-frame clones and leaves some out. The sample has 17,000 or so clones; 84% are singletons. The CDR3 spans 13 residues. Germline CDR1 reads SGHVS; CDR2 reads FQNEAQ. Trimming took off 5 bases at V and 1 base at J, with 8 bases between the two ends. Points on this clone: Its antigen is still unknown.

The chain joins TRBV7-8 to TRBJ1-1; possibly TRBD1 for D (5 bases). The TCR comes from an adult with mismatch repair-deficient cancer. This material consisted of PBMCs, taken approximately 22 weeks after starting pembrolizumab. This chain's CDR3 is CASSPQGNTEAFF. The CDR3, as DNA: TGTGCCAGCAGCCCCCAGGGGAACACTGAAGCTTTCTTT. The complete variable domain, with remaining parts taken from reference TRBV7-8 and TRBJ1-1, reads GAGVSQSPRYKVAKRGQDVALRCDPISGHVSLFWYQQALGQGPEFLTYFQNEAQLDKSGLPSDRFFAERPEGSVSTLKIQRTQQEDSAVYLCASSPQGNTEAFFGQGTRLTVV.